This T cell receptor beta chain was profiled in a study of shared clonotypes between healthy human individuals (dated by TCRdb to 2019 to 2021). Background on the whole study: A couple of women and a few men aged 18 to 49 years were included in the cohort. The study deeply sequenced blood TCR repertoires of about 5 healthy adults to estimate repertoire size and the extent of clonotype sharing between individuals. Between about 0.85 and 9.5 billion PBMCs per donor were obtained by leukapheresis. For each donor, three plates each were used for CD4 naive and CD4 memory, two plates were used for CD8 naive, and one plate was used for CD8 memory. To increase sequencing depth and limit assay-specific biases, TCR repertoire library preparation and sequencing were carried out by different laboratories using diverse techniques. General findings and caveats noted by the study authors: Pairwise subsampling led to the expectation that sequencing depth would affect the degree of clonotype sharing among donors. Incomplete sequencing was indicated by rarefaction of sorted-subset datasets, despite the large sequencing depth. The small number of donors limited the genetic and exposure-history diversity represented. Across several donors, 5% to 6% of naive CD4, approximately 4% of naive CD8, roughly 2.2% of memory CD4, and about 0.44% of memory CD8 clonotypes were shared. Sampling was restricted to blood, and TCR repertoires in tissue are likely to differ from TCR repertoires in blood. Higher generation probabilities were observed for clonotypes shared by all four sorted-subset donors than for non-shared clonotypes. Larger estimated clonotype richness was generally found for naive subsets than for memory subsets.

Healthy HIV-negative adults with no recently reported acute infections or vaccinations were included as donors. Every donor was a Caucasian adult residing in Nashville, Tennessee, USA. Magnetic negative selection was used to enrich CD4+ T cells, after which naive cells were positively selected on CD45RA and the negative fraction became the memory subset. Blood was obtained by leukapheresis, after which PBMCs were separated by Ficoll-Histopaque density gradient centrifugation and cryopreserved in liquid nitrogen vapor phase. Analytical flow cytometry was used to check the purity and quantity of every magnetically sorted T cell population. From each sorted fraction, genomic DNA was isolated and quantified by UV absorbance on a Nanodrop 2000c. Using the deep immunoSEQ assay, TCR CDR3 regions were amplified from genomic DNA by multiplex PCR. Extracted genomic DNA from each cell subset was distributed evenly across all wells of several immunoSEQ 96-well plates, and each plate was treated as a replicate. For sorted subsets, approximately 200 ng of genomic DNA, equivalent to around 31,000 T cell genomes, went into each replicate PCR. Purified libraries were quantified with a Qubit 3.0 fluorometer, sized on a Bioanalyzer 2100, and re-quantified with the KAPA Library Quantification kit. Every immunoSEQ 96-well plate was sequenced on a dedicated single-read 150-cycle Illumina NextSeq 550 flow cell. As for the original processing: The immunoSEQ output contained only junctional sequences without quality scores, so filtering could not match that applied to full-length reads. Sequences were annotated with PyIR, a Python wrapper for IgBLAST v1.9, using IMGT germline references to assign V/J genes and CDR3. Reads with weak V/J assignments (E-value above 1e-6), missing CDR3, stop codons, out-of-frame junctions, or ambiguous translated residues were removed. A V3J clonotype was defined by an identical inferred V gene, J gene, and CDR3 amino acid sequence. To compute the percentage overlap between repertoires, the number of shared unique clonotypes was divided by the size of the smaller repertoire. Repertoire richness was assessed with RTK rarefaction, the Chao1 estimator, and Recon v2.1 estimates of unobserved clonotypes. Generation probabilities for all TCRbeta clonotypes obtained by the gDNA method from four donors were computed using OLGA. Imported from immuneACCESS, the table was reduced by TCRdb to in-frame sequences with V and J called. These copies leave out some clones; in studies compared against another copy, an unresolved V gene accounts for under half, and the cause of the remainder is not known. The DNA was the basis for D and trimming; V, J and clone size are from that table. The sample table contains 2,500,000 or so clones; only one count was recorded for roughly 93% of them. Together, the top ten hold about 0.39% of the sample.

Via the germline V gene, CDR1 is SNHLY and CDR2 FYNNEI. The CDR3 runs 13 residues from the cysteine to the phenylalanine. Of all the DNA, just the CDR3 is kept, 39 bases in frame from base 1. Between the V and J ends, shortened by 5 bases and 3 bases respectively, the junction contains 11 bases. With regard to this clone: What antigen it recognizes has not been identified. Base qualities are not provided; no much larger clone lies one nucleotide away.

What was sequenced was naive CD4+ T cells from PBMCs. The cell subset or site label, read with the paper, signifies: CD45RA+ positively selected. Here the chain combines TRBV2 and TRBJ2-7; TRBD2 is a weak D gene call, 5 bases matching. The sequence was obtained from a man aged 18 to 30 in good health. Some clones in this sample may be carry-over from other donors' samples. At the DNA level, the sequence is TGTGCCAGCAGTTCCGCTAGCAGCTACGAGCAGTACTTC. This encodes CASSSASSYEQYF.